The 28 T cell receptor beta chains listed next were all sequenced from one sample in a study of OX40 agonist ivuxolimab in advanced cancers. Profiling relied on immunoSEQ multiplex PCR, and the TCRdb table lists in-frame clones only, not all of them. The data show around 60,000 clones, approximately 78% seen once. This specimen was CD4+ or CD8+ T cells sorted from blood, taken in a trial of the OX40 agonist ivuxolimab. These receptors were collected from an adult with an advanced solid tumor such as melanoma, head and neck, liver or kidney cancer.

In DNA, the CDR3 is TGTGCCAGCTCACAATCCACTGAGCAGTTCTTC. Its protein product is CASSQSTEQFF. The chain employs TRBV18 and TRBJ2-1; D gene ambiguous. The ends were cut back, 4 bases at V and 9 bases at J, with 7 bases in the middle. This CDR3 region has 11 residues. The germline V gene has CDR1 KGHSH and CDR2 LQKENI.

V is TRBV27 and J is TRBJ2-1, with 10 positions matching TRBD2. The V segment lost 6 bases and the J segment 4 bases; nucleotides outside the gene matches: 9. This CDR3 is built from 16 residues. CDR1 and CDR2 (germline): MNHEY, SMNVEV (reference sequence). The CDR3 is CASRTLAGGRYNEQFF. DNA for the CDR3: TGTGCCAGCAGGACATTAGCGGGAGGTCGTTACAATGAGCAGTTCTTC.

The rearrangement uses TRBV2 and TRBJ2-7; D gene uncertain. Trimming cost V 7 bases and J 4 bases, with 8 bases left between them. The CDR3 consists of 11 residues. Germline V gene sequence: CDR1 SNHLY, CDR2 FYNNEI. CDR3: CASTATYEQYV. In nucleotides, the CDR3 is TGTGCCAGCACGGCAACTTACGAGCAGTACGTC.

The rearrangement joins TRBV7-2 to TRBJ1-5; no definite D call. From germline, CDR1 is SGHTA and CDR2 FQGNSA. Trimming cost V 2 bases and J 0 bases, with 11 bases left between them. This CDR3 has 16 amino acids. The CDR3 bases are TGTGCCAGCAGCTTACAAAACAGCTATAGCAATCAGCCCCAGCATTTT. Its translation: CASSLQNSYSNQPQHF. Full variable domain (rest looked up from reference TRBV7-2 and TRBJ1-5): GAGVSQSPSNKVTEKGKDVELRCDPISGHTALYWYRQSLGQGLEFLIYFQGNSAPDKSGLPSDRFSAERTGGSVSTLTIQRTQQEDSAVYLCASSLQNSYSNQPQHFGDGTRLSIL.

This sequence joins TRBV5-4 and TRBJ2-5, with D possibly matching TRBD2 (5 bases). Germline assignment: CDR1 SGHNT and CDR2 YYREEE (reference sequence). This CDR3 comprises 14 residues. V shed 4 bases and J shed 5 bases, with 15 bases lying between them. In DNA form, the CDR3 reads TGTGCCAGCAGCCCCACGGGGTCGACCGAGACCCAGTACTTC. Protein product: CASSPTGSTETQYF.

This rearrangement joins TRBV18 to TRBJ2-7; D is possibly TRBD1 or TRBD2 (5 bases each). This CDR3 is built from 18 residues. Per the germline V gene, CDR1 is KGHSH and CDR2 is LQKENI. V lost 1 base, J lost 5 bases, and 24 bases lay in between. The CDR3 loop is CASSPLPLRGPVGHEQYV. CDR3 nucleotide sequence: TGTGCCAGCTCACCACTCCCTCTACGGGGCCCGGTAGGACACGAGCAGTACGTC.

The chain employs TRBV12-5 and TRBJ1-1; D unclear. CDR1 LGHNT and CDR2 FRNRAP come from the germline V gene. This CDR3 spans 12 amino acids. V lost 5 bases and J 3 bases, leaving 7 bases between the germline ends. The CDR3 spells CASGPGDTEAFF. The CDR3, as DNA: TGTGCTAGTGGTCCCGGGGACACTGAAGCTTTCTTT.

V gene TRBV7-2 combines with J gene TRBJ2-7; 8 bases are shared with TRBD1. The CDR3 covers 15 residues. The germline V gene has CDR1 SGHTA and CDR2 FQGNSA. After removal of 5 bases from V and 3 bases from J, the junction contained 9 bases not matched to a gene. This chain's CDR3 is CASSRERTGFYEQYF. The CDR3 coding sequence is TGTGCCAGCAGCCGAGAACGGACAGGGTTCTACGAGCAGTACTTC.

This clone is a singleton in its sample. The V call is TRBV15, the J call TRBJ2-7; tentatively, D is TRBD1 (6 bases). The CDR3 has 16 amino acids. The germline V gene encodes CDR1 LNHNV and CDR2 YYDKDF (reference sequence). V shed 0 bases and J shed 3 bases, with 15 bases lying between them. DNA for the CDR3: TGTGCCACCAGCAGAGATCCACAGGGAATCGGCTACGAGCAGTACTTC. It translates to CATSRDPQGIGYEQYF.

The rearrangement joins TRBV21-1 to TRBJ2-7; the DNA was not compared with TRBD2, the D call given in the table. TRBV21-1 is deemed a pseudogene. The CDR3 loop spans 16 amino acids. The CDR3 spells CASRRGKTSGSHEQYV. The CDR3 DNA follows: TGTGCCAGCAGGAGGGGAAAGACTAGCGGGAGTCACGAGCAGTACGTC.

J is TRBJ2-2 and V is TRBV18; tentatively, D is TRBD2 (6 bases). CDR1 KGHSH and CDR2 LQKENI come from the germline V gene. V lost 1 base and J 5 bases, leaving 14 bases between the germline ends. CDR3 length equals 16 residues. The CDR3: CASSPQRTGETGELFF. The CDR3 DNA sequence: TGTGCCAGCTCACCACAAAGGACGGGAGAAACCGGGGAGCTGTTTTTT. Based on the CDR3 plus reference TRBV18 and TRBJ2-2, the full variable domain is NAGVMQNPRHLVRRRGQEARLRCSPMKGHSHVYWYRQLPEEGLKFMVYLQKENIIDESGMPKERFSAEFPKEGPSILRIQQVVRGDSAAYFCASSPQRTGETGELFFGEGSRLTVL.

This rearrangement joins TRBV5-1 to TRBJ2-3; no firm D call. This CDR3 region has 14 residues. The ends were cut back, 7 bases at V and 0 bases at J, with 12 bases in the middle. Germline V gene sequence: CDR1 SGHRS, CDR2 YFSETQ. The CDR3 here is CASRPSTSTDTQYF. The CDR3 DNA reads as TGCGCCAGCCGACCGTCAACTAGCACAGATACGCAGTATTTT.

The rearrangement links TRBV7-6 to TRBJ2-5, with D perhaps TRBD2 (5 bases). Per germline, CDR1 SGHVS and CDR2 FNYEAQ. The CDR3 loop spans 14 amino acids. Trimming left V 1 base short and J 4 bases short, with 10 bases between. The CDR3 DNA follows: TGTGCCAGCAGCTTAGGTGGGGAGATAGAGACCCAGTACTTC. It codes for CASSLGGEIETQYF.

The chain employs TRBV7-6 and TRBJ2-7; D gene unclear. Per the germline V gene, CDR1 is SGHVS and CDR2 is FNYEAQ. Trimming took 4 bases from V and 2 from J, leaving 9 bases between them. The length of the CDR3 is 13 residues. The CDR3 is CASSSLPTYEQYF. Here the CDR3 DNA reads TGTGCCAGCAGCTCACTACCCACCTACGAGCAGTACTTC.

The chain recombines TRBV6-6 with TRBJ2-7; tentatively, D is TRBD1 (5 bases). V lost 0 bases and J lost 3, with 12 bases in between. The CDR3 is 15 residues long. Germline V lookup: CDR1 MNHNY, CDR2 SVGAGI (reference sequence). Written as DNA, the CDR3 is TGTGCCAGCAGTTACTCACGACAGTTTGGCTACGAGCAGTACTTC. Translating gives CASSYSRQFGYEQYF.

The rearrangement joins TRBV11-2 to TRBJ2-1, with 9 bases lining up with TRBD2. Germline-derived CDR1 and CDR2 are SGHAT and FQNNGV. The CDR3 is 15 amino acids. V lost 6 bases, J lost 5 bases, and 8 bases stayed unmatched. The CDR3, as DNA: TGTGCCAGCAGACCGACCCTAGCGGGAAACAATGAGCAGTTCTTC. It codes for CASRPTLAGNNEQFF.

This chain links TRBV5-1 with TRBJ2-7, with a possible D match to TRBD2 (6 bases). Trimming took 4 bases from V and 2 from J, leaving 19 bases between them. The CDR3 totals 16 residues. Germline CDR1 reads SGHRS; CDR2 reads YFSETQ. The CDR3 is CASSQTSTQRAYEQYF. DNA of the CDR3: TGCGCCAGCAGCCAAACCTCGACGCAGCGGGCCTACGAGCAGTACTTC.

This clone has just one count. V is TRBV5-1 and J is TRBJ1-2; D remains ambiguous. Deletions cut 0 bases from V and 6 bases from J, with 9 bases between. This CDR3 comprises 13 residues. The germline CDR1 and CDR2 sequences are SGHRS and YFSETQ. CDR3 loop: CASSLGQFNGYTF. Written as DNA, the CDR3 is TGCGCCAGCAGCTTGGGGCAGTTTAATGGCTACACCTTC.

This clone occurred a few times. The CDR3 nucleotides are TGTGCCAGCAGCCAGACGAAATGGTACGAGCAGTACGTC. Amino acid sequence: CASSQTKWYEQYV. This chain connects TRBV14 to TRBJ2-7, with no clear D. The CDR3 is 13 amino acids. The germline CDR1 and CDR2 sequences are SGHDN and FVKESK. Trimming pared 3 bases from V and 4 bases from J, leaving 10 bases between.

The chain uses TRBV6-5 and TRBJ1-2; 7 bases line up with TRBD1. V lost 5 bases, J lost 3 bases, and 6 bases stayed unmatched. Germline V lookup: CDR1 MNHEY, CDR2 SVGAGI. The CDR3 totals 14 residues. DNA of the CDR3: TGTGCCAGCAGTGCTCCGGGACAGCACTATGGCTACACCTTC. It codes for CASSAPGQHYGYTF.

V gene TRBV11-3 combines with J gene TRBJ2-1; 10 positions agree with TRBD2. The CDR3 runs to 17 residues. Looked up from germline, CDR1 is SGHNT and CDR2 is YENEEA. Trimming at V came to 1 base and at J to 9 bases, leaving 12 bases not matched to a gene. For the CDR3, the DNA is TGTGCCAGCAGCTTAGGTAAAGCGGGAGGGCCGGACGGTGAGCAGTTCTTC. Protein sequence: CASSLGKAGGPDGEQFF.

The genes are TRBV2 and TRBJ2-7; 8 positions match TRBD2. The CDR3 runs to 16 residues. J lost 10 bases, V lost 3 bases, and 17 bases had no gene match. In germline, CDR1 is SNHLY, CDR2 FYNNEI. The CDR3 sequence is CASSDAGTRGLNPQYF. CDR3 sequence (DNA): TGTGCCAGCAGTGACGCCGGGACTAGGGGCCTCAATCCCCAGTACTTC.

This clone has a single count. The DNA for the CDR3 is TGTGCCAGCAGCTCCGGGACTACCACAGATACGCAGTATTTT. It codes for CASSSGTTTDTQYF. The J gene is TRBJ2-3, the V gene TRBV7-9, with TRBD2 matching 7 bases. This CDR3 region has 14 residues. With V trimmed by 4 bases and J by 2 bases, 3 bases remained unmatched. Germline CDR1 is SEHNR and CDR2 is FQNEAQ (reference sequence).

The chain links TRBV11-3 to TRBJ2-1, with 10 bases fitting TRBD2. With 4 bases clipped from V and 6 bases from J, the junction kept 3 bases outside the gene matches. This CDR3 is 14 amino acids long. Germline-derived CDR1 and CDR2 are SGHNT and YENEEA. DNA for the CDR3: TGTGCCAGCAGCTGGGGACTAGCGTCCAATGAGCAGTTCTTC. Translating it yields CASSWGLASNEQFF.

The V call is TRBV10-2, the J call TRBJ2-1, with D maybe TRBD2 (6 bases). Trimming removed 0 bases at V and 7 bases at J, with 13 bases between. The CDR3 spans 15 residues. Looked up from germline, CDR1 is WSHSY and CDR2 is SAAADI. The CDR3 here is CASSESGLMANEQFF. CDR3 bases: TGCGCCAGCAGTGAGTCGGGACTTATGGCAAATGAGCAGTTCTTC.

This chain connects TRBV19 to TRBJ1-4, with 7 bases matching TRBD1. The ends lost 6 bases at V and 1 base at J; junction bases unmatched: 8. The CDR3 covers 16 residues. The germline V gene has CDR1 LNHDA and CDR2 SQIVND (reference sequence). The CDR3 is CASSPTGRGTNEKLFF. In DNA, the CDR3 is TGTGCCAGTAGCCCGACAGGGAGAGGAACTAATGAAAAACTGTTTTTT. The whole variable domain, filled in from reference TRBV19 and TRBJ1-4, reads DGGITQSPKYLFRKEGQNVTLSCEQNLNHDAMYWYRQDPGQGLRLIYYSQIVNDFQKGDIAEGYSVSREKKESFPLTVTSAQKNPTAFYLCASSPTGRGTNEKLFFGSGTQLSVL.

The gene calls are TRBV27 and TRBJ2-7, with TRBD2 as a possible D gene (7 bases). Germline CDR1 and CDR2: MNHEY and SMNVEV (reference sequence). The length of the CDR3 is 13 residues. CDR3 sequence (DNA): TGTGCCAGCAGCCCGCGGGGGCTTCGGGATTTAACAGTC. Protein: CASSPRGLRDLTV.

On this clone itself: Other DNA sequences within the sample encode an identical CDR3. V usage is TRBV9 and J usage is TRBJ2-5; D may be TRBD2 (5 bases). The CDR3 spans 12 residues. Trimming shortened V by 2 bases and J by 4 bases, and 6 bases separated the two germline ends. Germline loops: CDR1 SGDLS, CDR2 YYNGEE. This CDR3 is CASSVGGETQYF. The CDR3 nucleotides are TGTGCCAGCAGCGTTGGAGGAGAGACCCAGTACTTC.